The 9 T cell receptor beta chains below come from one sample, sequenced in a study of vaccination effects on CD4 cells after COVID-19. Within the ViraFEST assay, antigen-specific CD4+ T cells underwent expansion with viral peptide pools prior to sequencing. Cells that had been cultured for ten to eleven days were the source of isolated CD4+ T cells. Previously uninfected by SARS-CoV-2, the vaccine recipients also showed negative nucleocapsid antibodies. Measured with immunoSEQ multiplex PCR; TCRdb has only the in-frame clones, and not every one. The sample records 25,000 or so clones, 71% being singletons. Their cognate antigens are unknown. This specimen was CD4+ T cells from PBMCs cultured with HCoV-OC43 spike peptides, taken before COVID-19 vaccination. Subset reported: HCoV-OC43 spike overlapping peptide pool stimulation. The source of these receptors is a human donor who received a COVID-19 vaccine.

This clone was observed a handful of times. This chain's CDR3 is CATQRIAGGYQETQYF. The CDR3 region has the DNA TGTGCCACTCAAAGGATAGCGGGGGGGTACCAAGAGACCCAGTACTTC. The V gene is TRBV19, the J gene TRBJ2-5, with 11 bases lining up with TRBD2. Germline V gene data show CDR1 as LNHDA and CDR2 as SQIVND (reference sequence). The CDR3 runs to 16 residues. Trimming at V came to 10 bases and at J to 0 bases, leaving 10 bases not matched to a gene.

The chain has TRBV18 and TRBJ1-1, with 8 bases fitting TRBD1. After removal of 4 bases from V and 5 bases from J, the junction contained 6 bases not matched to a gene. The CDR3 totals 14 residues. Germline CDR1 KGHSH, CDR2 LQKENI. For the CDR3, the DNA is TGTGCCAGCTCACTAACAGGGGGTAGGACTGAAGCTTTCTTT. It encodes CASSLTGGRTEAFF.

This sequence joins TRBV20-1 and TRBJ2-1; no clear D gene. V shed 4 bases and J shed 1 base, with 2 bases lying between them. Germline V gene lookup returns CDR1 DFQATT and CDR2 SNEGSKA (reference sequence). CDR3 length equals 11 residues. CDR3 sequence reads: CSANSYNEQFF. Here the CDR3 DNA reads TGCAGTGCTAATTCCTACAATGAGCAGTTCTTC.

J is TRBJ1-2 and V is TRBV18; 7 bases line up with TRBD1. J lost 6 bases, V lost 2 bases, and 9 bases had no gene match. The CDR3 spans 15 residues. Germline V gene lookup returns CDR1 KGHSH and CDR2 LQKENI. The CDR3 DNA reads as TGTGCCAGCTCACCAAAGGGGTTTACAGGGGATGGCTACACCTTC. It is translated as CASSPKGFTGDGYTF.

This clone was recorded a few times. The chain combines TRBV6-1 with TRBJ2-6, with TRBD1 identical over 12 bases. From germline, CDR1 is MNHNS and CDR2 SASEGT. V was pared by 2 bases and J by 4 bases, with 12 bases of the junction left unmatched. This CDR3 has 20 amino acids. The CDR3 sequence is CASSENRDRGHGGGANVLTF. CDR3 sequence (DNA): TGTGCCAGCAGTGAAAACCGGGACAGGGGGCATGGAGGGGGGGCCAACGTCCTGACTTTC.

The chain couples TRBV6-2 or TRBV6-3 to TRBJ2-1; 9 nucleotides match TRBD2. V was pared by 2 bases and J by 7 bases, with 15 bases of the junction left unmatched. This CDR3 is built from 18 residues. The germline gives CDR1 MNHEY, CDR2 SVGEGT. CDR3 residues: CASSYSLLSRGGLNEQFF. The CDR3 coding sequence is TGTGCCAGCAGTTACAGCCTCCTCTCGCGGGGGGGCCTAAATGAGCAGTTCTTC.

This clone is medium-sized in the sample. The chain combines TRBV7-2 with TRBJ2-7; 11 bases fit TRBD1. CDR1 and CDR2 from the germline V gene are SGHTA and FQGNSA. The CDR3 consists of 13 residues. V lost 7 bases and J lost 6; bases outside the gene matches: 5. CDR3 protein: CASKDRGQLEQYF. The CDR3 nucleotides read TGTGCCAGCAAGGACAGGGGGCAACTCGAGCAGTACTTC.

V usage is TRBV11-2 and J usage is TRBJ2-1, with D hard to call. The ends were cut back, 0 bases at V and 14 bases at J, with 17 bases in the middle. This CDR3 has 14 residues. Per the germline V gene, CDR1 is SGHAT and CDR2 is FQNNGV. CDR3 loop: CASSLDQGTPRKFF. The CDR3 nucleotides read TGTGCCAGCAGCTTAGATCAAGGAACCCCGAGGAAGTTCTTC.

The chain carries TRBV4-1 and TRBJ1-4, with D unresolved. Germline V gene lookup returns CDR1 MGHRA and CDR2 YSYEKL. V shed 0 bases and J shed 5 bases, with 13 bases lying between them. The CDR3 has 16 amino acids. The DNA for the CDR3 is TGCGCCAGCAGCCAAGATGGGAAGACCTGGAATGAAAAACTGTTTTTT. This encodes CASSQDGKTWNEKLFF.